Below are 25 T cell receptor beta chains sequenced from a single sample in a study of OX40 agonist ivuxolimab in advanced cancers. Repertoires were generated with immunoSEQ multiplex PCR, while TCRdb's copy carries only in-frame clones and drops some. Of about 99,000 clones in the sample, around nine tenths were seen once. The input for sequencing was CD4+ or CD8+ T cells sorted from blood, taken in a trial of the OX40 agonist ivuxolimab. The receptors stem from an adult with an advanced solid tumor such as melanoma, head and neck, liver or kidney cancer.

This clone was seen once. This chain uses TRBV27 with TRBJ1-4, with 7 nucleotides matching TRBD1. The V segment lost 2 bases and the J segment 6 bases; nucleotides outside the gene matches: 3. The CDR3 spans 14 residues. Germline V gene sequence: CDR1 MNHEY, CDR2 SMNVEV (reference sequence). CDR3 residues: CASSLRGGHEKLFF. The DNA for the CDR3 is TGTGCCAGCAGTTTAAGAGGGGGCCATGAAAAACTGTTTTTT.

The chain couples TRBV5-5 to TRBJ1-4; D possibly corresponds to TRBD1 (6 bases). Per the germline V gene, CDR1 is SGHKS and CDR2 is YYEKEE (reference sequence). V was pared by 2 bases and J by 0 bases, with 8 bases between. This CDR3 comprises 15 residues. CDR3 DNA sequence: TGTGCCAGCAGCTTAAGACAGGCAACTAATGAAAAACTGTTTTTT. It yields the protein CASSLRQATNEKLFF.

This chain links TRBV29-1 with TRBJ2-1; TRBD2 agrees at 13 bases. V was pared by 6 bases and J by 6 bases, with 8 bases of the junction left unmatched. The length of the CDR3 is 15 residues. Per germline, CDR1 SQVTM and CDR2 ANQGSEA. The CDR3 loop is CSVVGLAGDPNEQFF. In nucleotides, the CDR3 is TGCAGCGTGGTAGGACTAGCGGGAGATCCCAATGAGCAGTTCTTC.

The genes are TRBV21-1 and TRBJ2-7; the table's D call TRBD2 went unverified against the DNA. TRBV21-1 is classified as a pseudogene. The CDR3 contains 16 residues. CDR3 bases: TGTGCCAGCACCGAATGTAGCGGGAACAACTCCTACGAGCAGTACTTC. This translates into CASTECSGNNSYEQYF.

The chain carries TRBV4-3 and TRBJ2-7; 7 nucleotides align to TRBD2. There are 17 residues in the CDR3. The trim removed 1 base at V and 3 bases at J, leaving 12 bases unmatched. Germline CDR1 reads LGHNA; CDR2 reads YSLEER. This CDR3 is CASSQAGFQGGDYEQYF. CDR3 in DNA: TGCGCCAGCAGCCAAGCCGGTTTCCAGGGAGGGGACTACGAGCAGTACTTC.

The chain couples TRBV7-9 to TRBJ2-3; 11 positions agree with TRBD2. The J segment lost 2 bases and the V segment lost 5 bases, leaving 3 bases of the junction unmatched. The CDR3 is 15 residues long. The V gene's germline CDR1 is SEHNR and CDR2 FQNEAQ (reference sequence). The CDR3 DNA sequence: TGTGCCAGCAGCATGGGACTAGCGGACACAGATACGCAGTATTTT. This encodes CASSMGLADTDTQYF.

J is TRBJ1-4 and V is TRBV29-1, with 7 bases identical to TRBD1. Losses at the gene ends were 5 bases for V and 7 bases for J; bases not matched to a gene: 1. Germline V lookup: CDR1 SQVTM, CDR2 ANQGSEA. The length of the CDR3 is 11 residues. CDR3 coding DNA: TGCAGCGTTTCAGGGGGTGAAAAACTGTTTTTT. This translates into CSVSGGEKLFF.

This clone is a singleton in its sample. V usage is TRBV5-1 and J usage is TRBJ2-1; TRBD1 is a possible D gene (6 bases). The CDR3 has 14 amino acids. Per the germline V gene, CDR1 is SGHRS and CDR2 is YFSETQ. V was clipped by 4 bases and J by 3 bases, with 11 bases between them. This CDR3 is CASSIQDSYNEQFF. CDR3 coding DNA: TGCGCCAGCAGCATCCAGGACAGCTACAATGAGCAGTTCTTC.

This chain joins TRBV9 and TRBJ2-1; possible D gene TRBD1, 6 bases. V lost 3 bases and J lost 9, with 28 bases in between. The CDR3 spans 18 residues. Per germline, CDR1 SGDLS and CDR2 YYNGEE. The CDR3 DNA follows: TGTGCCAGCAGCGCCCGACAGGTTGGGTTTGGGGGTTTAAGTGAGCAGTTCTTC. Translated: CASSARQVGFGGLSEQFF.

The CDR3 reads CASSLLGGALTGELFF. The DNA of the CDR3 is TGTGCCAGCAGCCTCCTCGGGGGGGCCCTCACCGGGGAGCTGTTTTTT. This rearrangement joins TRBV7-9 to TRBJ2-2; 8 bases agree with TRBD2. There are 16 residues in the CDR3. The germline V gene encodes CDR1 SEHNR and CDR2 FQNEAQ (reference sequence). Trimming cost V 5 bases and J 4 bases; bases outside gene matches: 9.

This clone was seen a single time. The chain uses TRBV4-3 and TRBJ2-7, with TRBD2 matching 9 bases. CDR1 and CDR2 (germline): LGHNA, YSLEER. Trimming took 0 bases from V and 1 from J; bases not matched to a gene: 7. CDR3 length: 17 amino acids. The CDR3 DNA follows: TGCGCCAGCAGCCAAGAGGGGCTAGCGGGATCGTCCTACGAGCAGTACTTC. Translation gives CASSQEGLAGSSYEQYF.

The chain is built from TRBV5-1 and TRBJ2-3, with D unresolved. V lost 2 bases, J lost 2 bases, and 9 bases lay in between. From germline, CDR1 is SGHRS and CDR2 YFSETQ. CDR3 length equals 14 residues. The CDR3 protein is CASSLGVVTDTQYF. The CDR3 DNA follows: TGCGCCAGCAGCTTAGGAGTGGTCACAGATACGCAGTATTTT.

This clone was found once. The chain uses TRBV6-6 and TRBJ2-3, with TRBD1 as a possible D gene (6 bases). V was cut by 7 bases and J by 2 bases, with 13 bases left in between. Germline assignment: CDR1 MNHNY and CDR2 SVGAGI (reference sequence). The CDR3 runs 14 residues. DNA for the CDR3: TGTGCCAGCAAGGGGGTTAGAATCACAGATACGCAGTATTTT. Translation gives CASKGVRITDTQYF.

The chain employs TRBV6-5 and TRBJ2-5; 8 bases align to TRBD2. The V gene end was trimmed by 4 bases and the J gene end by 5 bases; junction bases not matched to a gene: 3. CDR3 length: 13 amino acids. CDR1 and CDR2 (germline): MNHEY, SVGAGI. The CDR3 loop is CASSSGGPETQYF. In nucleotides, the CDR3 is TGTGCCAGCAGTTCGGGAGGGCCCGAGACCCAGTACTTC.

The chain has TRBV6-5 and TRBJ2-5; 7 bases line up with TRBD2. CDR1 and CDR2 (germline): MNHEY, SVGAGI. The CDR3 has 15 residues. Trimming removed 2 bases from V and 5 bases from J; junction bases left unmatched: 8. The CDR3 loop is CASSYGGAGEETQYF. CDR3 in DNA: TGTGCCAGCAGTTACGGAGGGGCGGGGGAGGAGACCCAGTACTTC.

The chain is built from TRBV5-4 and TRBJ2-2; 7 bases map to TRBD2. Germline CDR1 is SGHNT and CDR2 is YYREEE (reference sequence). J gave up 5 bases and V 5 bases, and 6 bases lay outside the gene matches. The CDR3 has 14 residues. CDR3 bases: TGTGCCAGCAGGAGGGACTACCAGACCGGGGAGCTGTTTTTT. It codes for CASRRDYQTGELFF. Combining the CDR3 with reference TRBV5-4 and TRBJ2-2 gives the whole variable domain ETGVTQSPTHLIKTRGQQVTLRCSSQSGHNTVSWYQQALGQGPQFIFQYYREEENGRGNFPPRFSGLQFPNYSSELNVNALELDDSALYLCASRRDYQTGELFFGEGSRLTVL.

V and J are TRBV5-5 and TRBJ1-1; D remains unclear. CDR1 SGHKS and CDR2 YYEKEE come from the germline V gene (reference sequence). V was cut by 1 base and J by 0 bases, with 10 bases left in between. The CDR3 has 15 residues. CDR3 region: CASSLIGSMNTEAFF. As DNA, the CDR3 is TGTGCCAGCAGCTTGATAGGCTCGATGAACACTGAAGCTTTCTTT.

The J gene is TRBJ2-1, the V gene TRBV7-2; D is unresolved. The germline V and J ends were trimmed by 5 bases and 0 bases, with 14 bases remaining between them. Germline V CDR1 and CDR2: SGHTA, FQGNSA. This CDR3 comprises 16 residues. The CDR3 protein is CASSPLLLGSYNEQFF. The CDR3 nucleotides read TGTGCCAGCAGCCCACTCCTTCTAGGCTCCTACAATGAGCAGTTCTTC. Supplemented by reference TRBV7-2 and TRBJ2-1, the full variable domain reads GAGVSQSPSNKVTEKGKDVELRCDPISGHTALYWYRQSLGQGLEFLIYFQGNSAPDKSGLPSDRFSAERTGGSVSTLTIQRTQQEDSAVYLCASSPLLLGSYNEQFFGPGTRLTVL.

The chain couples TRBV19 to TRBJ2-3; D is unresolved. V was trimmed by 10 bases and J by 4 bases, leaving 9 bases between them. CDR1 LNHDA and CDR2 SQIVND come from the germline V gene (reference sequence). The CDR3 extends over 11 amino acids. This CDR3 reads CATGESDTQYF. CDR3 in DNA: TGTGCCACTGGGGAATCAGATACGCAGTATTTT.

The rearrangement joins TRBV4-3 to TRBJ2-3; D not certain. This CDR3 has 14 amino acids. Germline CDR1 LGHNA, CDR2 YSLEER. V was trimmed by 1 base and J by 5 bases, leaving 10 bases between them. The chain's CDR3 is CASSQVLGVDTQYF. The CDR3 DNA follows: TGCGCCAGCAGCCAAGTATTAGGTGTAGATACGCAGTATTTT.

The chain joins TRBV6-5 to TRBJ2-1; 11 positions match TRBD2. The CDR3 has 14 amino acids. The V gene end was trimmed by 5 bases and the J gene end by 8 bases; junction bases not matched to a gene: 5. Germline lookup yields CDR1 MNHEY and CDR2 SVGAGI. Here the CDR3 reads CASSTLAGGHEQFF. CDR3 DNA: TGTGCCAGCAGTACCCTAGCGGGAGGCCATGAGCAGTTCTTC.

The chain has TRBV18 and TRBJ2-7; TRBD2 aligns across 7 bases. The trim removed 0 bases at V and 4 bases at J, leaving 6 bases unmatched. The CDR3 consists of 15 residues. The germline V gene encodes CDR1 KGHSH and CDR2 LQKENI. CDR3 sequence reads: CASSPPGSGVYEQYF. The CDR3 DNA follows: TGTGCCAGCTCACCACCGGGCAGCGGGGTTTACGAGCAGTACTTC.

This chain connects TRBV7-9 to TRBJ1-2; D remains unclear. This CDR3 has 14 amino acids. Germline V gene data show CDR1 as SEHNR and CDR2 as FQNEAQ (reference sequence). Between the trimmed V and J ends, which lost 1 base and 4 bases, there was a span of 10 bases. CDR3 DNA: TGTGCCAGCAGCTTAGGCGGGGAGAGCTATGGCTACACCTTC. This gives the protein CASSLGGESYGYTF.

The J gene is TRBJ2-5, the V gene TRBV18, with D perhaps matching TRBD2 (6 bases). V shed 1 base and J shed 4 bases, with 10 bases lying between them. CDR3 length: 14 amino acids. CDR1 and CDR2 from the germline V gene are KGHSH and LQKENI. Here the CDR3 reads CASSPRRDVETQYF. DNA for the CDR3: TGTGCCAGCTCACCACGGCGGGACGTAGAGACCCAGTACTTC.

The CDR3 here is CASSPPSGAGELFF. The CDR3, as DNA: TGTGCCAGCTCACCACCTTCAGGGGCCGGGGAGCTGTTTTTT. The V gene is TRBV18, the J gene TRBJ2-2; D might be TRBD1 (6 bases). Trimming left V 0 bases short and J 6 bases short, with 8 bases between. CDR3 length equals 14 residues. Germline loops: CDR1 KGHSH, CDR2 LQKENI. The whole variable domain, remainder taken from reference TRBV18 and TRBJ2-2, is NAGVMQNPRHLVRRRGQEARLRCSPMKGHSHVYWYRQLPEEGLKFMVYLQKENIIDESGMPKERFSAEFPKEGPSILRIQQVVRGDSAAYFCASSPPSGAGELFFGEGSRLTVL.